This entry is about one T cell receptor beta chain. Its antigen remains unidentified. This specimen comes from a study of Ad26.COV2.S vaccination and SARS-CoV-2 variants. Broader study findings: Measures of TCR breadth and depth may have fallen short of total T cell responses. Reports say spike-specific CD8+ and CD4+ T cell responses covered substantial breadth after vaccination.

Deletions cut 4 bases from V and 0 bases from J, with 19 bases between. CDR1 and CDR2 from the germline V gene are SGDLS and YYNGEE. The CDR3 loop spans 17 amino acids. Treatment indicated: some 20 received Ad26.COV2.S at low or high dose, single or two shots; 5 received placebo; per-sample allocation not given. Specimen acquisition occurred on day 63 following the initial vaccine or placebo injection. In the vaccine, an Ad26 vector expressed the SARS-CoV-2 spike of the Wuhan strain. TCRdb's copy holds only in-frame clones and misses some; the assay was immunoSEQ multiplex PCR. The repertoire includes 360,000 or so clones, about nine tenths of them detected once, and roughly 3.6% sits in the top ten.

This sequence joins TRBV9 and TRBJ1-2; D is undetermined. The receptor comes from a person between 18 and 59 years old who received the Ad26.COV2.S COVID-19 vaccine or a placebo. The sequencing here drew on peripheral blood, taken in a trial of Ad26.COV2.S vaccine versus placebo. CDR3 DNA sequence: TGTGCCAGCAGCCCTCATATCCTCCGAGGAGCTAACTATGGCTACACCTTC. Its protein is CASSPHILRGANYGYTF. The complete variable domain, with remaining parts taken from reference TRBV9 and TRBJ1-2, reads DSGVTQTPKHLITATGQRVTLRCSPRSGDLSVYWYQQSLDQGLQFLIQYYNGEERAKGNILERFSAQQFPDLHSELNLSSLELGDSALYFCASSPHILRGANYGYTFGSGTRLTVV.